This record covers a single T cell receptor (beta chain). V lost 4 bases and J 6 bases, leaving 16 bases between the germline ends. Germline assignment: CDR1 LNHDA and CDR2 SQIVND (reference sequence). The CDR3 length is 15 residues. The sample comes from a study of blood T cell repertoires in COVID-19. Looking at the study overall: PBMCs, B-cell-depleted T cells, or T cells provided the cDNA or gDNA that made up the material.

Authors' analysis steps: It was from reference gene primer amplification that nucleated cell counts were estimated. This table comes from immunoSEQ multiplex PCR, and its TCRdb copy is limited to in-frame clones, with some not included. V and J calls and clone size follow that table, whereas D and trimming were derived from the DNA. The sample consists of about 49,000 clones, 80% to 90% of them appearing once. The specimen sequenced was peripheral blood. This clonotype originated in a woman older than 75 with COVID-19, enrolled during active disease. The chain has TRBV19 and TRBJ2-1; TRBD1 might be the D (6 bases). The CDR3 sequence: CASSKVRDTSNEQFF. DNA of the CDR3: TGTGCCAGTAGTAAAGTCCGGGACACGTCCAATGAGCAGTTCTTC.